This is a list of T cell receptor beta chains from one sample in a study of blood T cell repertoires in COVID-19. Sequencing used immunoSEQ multiplex PCR; TCRdb keeps in-frame clones, though not all of them. Among about 160,000 clones listed, 80% to 95% were seen once. The sequencing sample was made of peripheral blood. These receptors were collected from a woman aged 45 to 65 with acute or convalescent COVID-19. The CDR3 runs from the conserved cysteine through the conserved F or W. D genes are given only for firm matches. Only part of the rows carry a size: once, few, many, or a class if the clone is expanded.

clone_size	v_call	cdr3_length	d_call	j_call	cdr3_aa	cdr3_nt
-	TRBV14	22	TRBD1	TRBJ1-5	CASSQDKRQGIPPRFSNQPQHF	TGTGCCAGCAGCCAAGATAAGAGACAGGGGATTCCTCCACGATTTAGCAATCAGCCCCAGCATTTT
-	TRBV11-2	11	-	TRBJ2-7	CASSLTYEQYF	TGTGCCAGCAGTCTAACCTACGAGCAGTACTTC
-	TRBV4-1	15	TRBD1	TRBJ1-1	CASSLDPGGAKQAFF	TGCGCCAGCAGCCTAGACCCAGGGGGCGCAAAGCAAGCTTTCTTT
few	TRBV19	13	-	TRBJ1-1	CASSMTGNTEAFF	TGTGCCAGTAGTATGACAGGTAACACTGAAGCTTTCTTT
-	TRBV6-5	14	TRBD1	TRBJ1-4	CASSPRGRDEKLFF	TGTGCCAGCAGTCCGAGGGGGCGCGATGAAAAACTGTTTTTT
-	TRBV11-2	15	-	TRBJ2-7	CASSSDLTGPYEQYF	TGTGCCAGCAGCTCCGACCTGACAGGTCCCTACGAGCAGTACTTC
-	TRBV11-2	14	-	TRBJ2-2	CASSSAANTGELFF	TGTGCCAGCAGCTCGGCGGCGAACACCGGGGAGCTGTTTTTT
-	TRBV27	12	-	TRBJ1-2	CASYRPGSGYTF	TGTGCCAGCTATCGTCCAGGGTCCGGCTACACCTTC
-	TRBV6-5	12	-	TRBJ1-1	CASSSGDTEAFF	TGTGCCAGCTCCTCCGGGGACACTGAAGCTTTCTTT
-	TRBV4-1	16	-	TRBJ1-5	CASSPRGGNSNQPQHF	TGCGCCAGCAGCCCCCGGGGAGGTAATAGCAATCAGCCCCAGCATTTT
few	TRBV3-1/TRBV3-2	13	-	TRBJ2-5	CASSQMGEETQYF	TGTGCCAGCAGCCAGATGGGAGAGGAGACCCAGTACTTC
-	TRBV28	16	TRBD1	TRBJ2-3	CASSPHGTGTSDTQYF	TGTGCCAGCAGTCCCCATGGGACAGGTACATCAGATACGCAGTATTTT
-	TRBV7-2	15	TRBD1	TRBJ2-7	CASSLGGQGAYEQYF	TGTGCCAGCAGCTTAGGTGGACAGGGGGCCTACGAGCAGTACTTC
-	TRBV5-8	19	TRBD2	TRBJ2-2	CASSSILERREVGPGELFF	TGTGCCAGCAGCTCGATCCTCGAACGACGGGAGGTCGGGCCCGGGGAGCTGTTTTTT
-	TRBV6-5	14	-	TRBJ1-5	CASSSNRVNQPQHF	TGTGCCAGCAGCTCAAACAGGGTCAATCAGCCCCAGCATTTT
-	TRBV29-1	12	-	TRBJ2-7	CSVALGGYEQYF	TGCAGCGTCGCCTTAGGGGGCTACGAGCAGTACTTC
-	TRBV6-5	15	-	TRBJ1-4	CASSLHWGGDEKLFF	TGTGCCAGCAGCCTTCATTGGGGGGGAGATGAAAAACTGTTTTTT
once	TRBV6-5	14	TRBD1	TRBJ2-1	CASSLRTGGDEQFF	TGTGCCAGCAGTCTACGGACAGGGGGGGATGAGCAGTTCTTC
-	TRBV27	14	-	TRBJ1-5	CASAGIAGDQPQHF	TGTGCCAGCGCAGGCATTGCCGGGGATCAGCCCCAGCATTTT
once	TRBV2	14	-	TRBJ1-1	CASSGTVMNTEAFF	TGTGCCAGCAGTGGGACAGTAATGAACACTGAAGCTTTCTTT
-	TRBV5-4	16	-	TRBJ2-2	CASSLDPGANTGELFF	TGTGCCAGCAGCTTGGACCCAGGGGCGAACACCGGGGAGCTGTTTTTT
-	TRBV7-3	20	TRBD2	TRBJ2-1	CASSPKPGLGIPSSYNEQFF	TGTGCCAGCAGCCCAAAGCCGGGACTAGGAATCCCGAGCTCCTACAATGAGCAGTTCTTC
-	TRBV7-2	14	-	TRBJ2-7	CASSLVGAVYEQYF	TGTGCCAGCAGCTTAGTAGGGGCAGTATACGAGCAGTACTTC
once	TRBV7-9	12	-	TRBJ2-2	CASSFIAGELFF	TGTGCCAGCAGCTTTATAGCCGGGGAGCTGTTTTTT
-	TRBV6-6	12	-	TRBJ2-1	CASSPYYNEQFF	TGTGCCAGCAGCCCCTACTACAATGAGCAGTTCTTC